This TCR beta chain was sequenced for a study of identifying expanded T cells in peripheral blood (dated 2019 in TCRdb). General notes on the study: Technical replicates were generated by sequencing separate aliquots of the same genomic DNA pool, with four replicates compared pairwise.

The CDR3 covers 16 residues, taking in both the cysteine and the phenylalanine. Only the CDR3 DNA stays, 48 bases, in frame from base 1. CDR1 and CDR2, looked up from the germline V gene, are KGHSH and LQKENI. Ends trimmed: V by 2 bases, J by 2 bases; bases unmatched to a gene: 6. During the collection period, no immune events, such as infections, were documented for the healthy donors. Healthy-donor blood repertoires served as a training cohort to calibrate time-dependent variance in a beta-binomial model of T-cell clone differential abundance. There were roughly 10 healthy donors in the training cohort, of whom 3 were female and 7 were male. Donor ages ranged from roughly 29 to 64 years, with an average of 43 years. Whole blood, obtained from a commercial supplier, was collected from each healthy donor at three time points spaced approximately two weeks apart. Genomic DNA was extracted from unsorted whole blood for immunosequencing.

Results the study describes overall, beyond this receptor: Across all healthy-donor time intervals, the beta-binomial model significantly lowered both the number of clones called differentially abundant and the false-positive rate. It was expected by the authors that biological variance in healthy repertoires might increase further over much longer intervals, such as months to years. In all healthy donors, the variance in clone template counts between samples taken roughly 14 days apart rose significantly as total template count increased. About 1.1 differentially abundant clones were flagged by the binomial model between technical replicates, whereas about 16 and 19 were flagged over around two weeks and four weeks, respectively.

The immunoSEQ Assay, which uses bias-controlled multiplex PCR amplification of genomic DNA, was used to profile TCRbeta CDR3 regions. The original methods were these. To quantify the absolute abundance of each unique TCRbeta CDR3 region, the sequences were collapsed and filtered. Differential abundance was assessed using a binomial (Fisher-equivalent) model and a beta-binomial model in which time-dependent variance fitted from healthy donors was added. Clones with fewer than 5 combined templates were excluded, and clones with Benjamini-Hochberg FDR below 0.01 were called differentially abundant. The form v = (b*log(k)+a)^2 was used to model beta-binomial variance as a function of total template count across the two samples. In TCRdb, the immuneACCESS table is reduced to in-frame sequences with V and J assigned. These tables do not hold every clone; where another copy was compared, an unresolved V gene accounts for under half, and the others remain unexplained. The DNA gave D and trimming, while V, J and clone size come from that table. In all, the sample holds tens of thousands of clones, and 84% of those were seen once. The ten largest clones capture around 20% of the sample.

Points on this clone: Its antigen target is currently unknown. No quality values exist for individual bases; no much larger clone is one base distant.

The source material was blood. The sequence joins TRBV18 to TRBJ2-5, and 9 bases in between align with TRBD2. The clonotype was recovered from a person between 18 and 75 years old in good health. The nucleotide sequence reads TGTGCCAGCTCACCAGTAGCGGGAGCCCCTCAAGAGACCCAGTACTTC. It codes for CASSPVAGAPQETQYF.